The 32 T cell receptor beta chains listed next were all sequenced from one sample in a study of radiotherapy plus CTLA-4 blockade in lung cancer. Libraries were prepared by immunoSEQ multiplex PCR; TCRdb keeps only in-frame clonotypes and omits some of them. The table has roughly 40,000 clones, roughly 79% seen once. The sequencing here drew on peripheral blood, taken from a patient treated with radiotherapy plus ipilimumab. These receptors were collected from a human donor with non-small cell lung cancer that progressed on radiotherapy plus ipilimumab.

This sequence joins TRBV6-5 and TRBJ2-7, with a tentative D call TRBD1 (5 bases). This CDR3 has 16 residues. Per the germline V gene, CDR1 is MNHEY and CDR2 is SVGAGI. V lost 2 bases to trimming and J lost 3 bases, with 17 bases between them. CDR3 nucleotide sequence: TGTGCCAGCAGTTACAGGGGCGGCCTGACATACTACGAGCAGTACTTC. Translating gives CASSYRGGLTYYEQYF.

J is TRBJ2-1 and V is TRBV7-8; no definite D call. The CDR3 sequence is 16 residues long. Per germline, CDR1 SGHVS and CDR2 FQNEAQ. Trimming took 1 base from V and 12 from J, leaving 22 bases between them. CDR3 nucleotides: TGTGCCAGCAGCTTAGTATCAGGTACCCTTGGAAACGGGCAGTTCTTC. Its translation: CASSLVSGTLGNGQFF.

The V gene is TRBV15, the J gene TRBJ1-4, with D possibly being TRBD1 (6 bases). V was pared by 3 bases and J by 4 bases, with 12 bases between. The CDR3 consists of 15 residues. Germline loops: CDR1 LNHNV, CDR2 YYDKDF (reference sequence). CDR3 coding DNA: TGTGCCACCAGCAGCCACGGACAGATTAATGAAAAACTGTTTTTT. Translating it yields CATSSHGQINEKLFF.

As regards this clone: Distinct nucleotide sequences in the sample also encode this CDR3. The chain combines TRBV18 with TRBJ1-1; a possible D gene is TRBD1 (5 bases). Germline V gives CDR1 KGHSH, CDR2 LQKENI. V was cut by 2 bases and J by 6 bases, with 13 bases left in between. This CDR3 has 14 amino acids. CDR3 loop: CASSPGTGQSEAFF. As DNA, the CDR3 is TGTGCCAGCTCACCAGGCACAGGTCAATCTGAAGCTTTCTTT.

The CDR3 protein is CASKSAWSTQSRANVLTF. Here the CDR3 DNA reads TGTGCCAGCAAGAGTGCTTGGAGTACACAAAGTCGGGCCAACGTCCTGACTTTC. V usage is TRBV5-2 and J usage is TRBJ2-6; the D segment call TRBD2 is taken from the table without a DNA check. TRBV5-2 is a pseudogene segment. This CDR3 comprises 18 residues.

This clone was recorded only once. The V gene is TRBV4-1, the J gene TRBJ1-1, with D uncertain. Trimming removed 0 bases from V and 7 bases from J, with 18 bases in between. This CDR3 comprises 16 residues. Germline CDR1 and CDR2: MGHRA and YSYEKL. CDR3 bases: TGCGCCAGCAGCCAAGAATTTAGAGGTTTTCGCGATGAAGCTTTCTTT. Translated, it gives CASSQEFRGFRDEAFF.

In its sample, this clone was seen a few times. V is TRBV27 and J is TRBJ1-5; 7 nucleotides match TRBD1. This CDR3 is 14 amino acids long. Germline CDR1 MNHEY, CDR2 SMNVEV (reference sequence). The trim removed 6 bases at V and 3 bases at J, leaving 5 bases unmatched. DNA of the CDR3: TGTGCCAGCAGCCGAGGGACAGTCAATCAGCCCCAGCATTTT. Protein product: CASSRGTVNQPQHF.

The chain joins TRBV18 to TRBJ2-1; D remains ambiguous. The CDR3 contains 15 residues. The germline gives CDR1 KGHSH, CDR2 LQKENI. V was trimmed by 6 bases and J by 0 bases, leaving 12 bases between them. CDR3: CASSVERSSYNEQFF. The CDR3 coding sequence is TGTGCCAGCTCCGTCGAGCGTAGCTCCTACAATGAGCAGTTCTTC. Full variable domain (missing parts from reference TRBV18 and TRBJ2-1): NAGVMQNPRHLVRRRGQEARLRCSPMKGHSHVYWYRQLPEEGLKFMVYLQKENIIDESGMPKERFSAEFPKEGPSILRIQQVVRGDSAAYFCASSVERSSYNEQFFGPGTRLTVL.

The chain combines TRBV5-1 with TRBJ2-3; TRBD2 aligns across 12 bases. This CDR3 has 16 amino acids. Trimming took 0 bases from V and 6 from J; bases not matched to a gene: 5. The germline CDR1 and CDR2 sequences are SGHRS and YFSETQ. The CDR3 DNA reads TGCGCCAGCAGCTTGGAGACTAGCGGGGGTTGGGATACGCAGTATTTT. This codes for CASSLETSGGWDTQYF.

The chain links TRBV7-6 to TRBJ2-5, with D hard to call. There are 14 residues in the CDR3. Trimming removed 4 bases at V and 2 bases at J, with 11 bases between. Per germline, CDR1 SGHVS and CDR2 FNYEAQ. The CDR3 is CASSSEAVQETQYF. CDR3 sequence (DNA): TGTGCCAGCAGCTCAGAGGCTGTACAAGAGACCCAGTACTTC.

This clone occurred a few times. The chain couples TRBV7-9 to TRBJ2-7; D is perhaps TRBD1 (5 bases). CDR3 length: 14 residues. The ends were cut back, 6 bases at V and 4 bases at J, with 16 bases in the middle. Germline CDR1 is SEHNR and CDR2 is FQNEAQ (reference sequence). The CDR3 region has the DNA TGTGCCAGCAGTTACCGGACATCCCCTTACGAGCAGTACTTC. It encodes CASSYRTSPYEQYF.

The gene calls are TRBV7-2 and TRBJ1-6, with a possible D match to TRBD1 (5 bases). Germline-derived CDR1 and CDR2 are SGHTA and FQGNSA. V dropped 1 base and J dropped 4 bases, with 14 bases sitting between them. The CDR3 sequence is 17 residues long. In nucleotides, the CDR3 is TGTGCCAGCAGCTTAGTGGCAGGGCCGATTTATAATTCACCCCTCCACTTT. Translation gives CASSLVAGPIYNSPLHF.

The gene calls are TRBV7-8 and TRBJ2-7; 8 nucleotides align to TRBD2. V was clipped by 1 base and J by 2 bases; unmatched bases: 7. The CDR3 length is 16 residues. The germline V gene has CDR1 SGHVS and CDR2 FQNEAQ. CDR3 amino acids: CASSLGAGGAAYEQYF. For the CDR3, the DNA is TGTGCCAGCAGCTTAGGGGCGGGGGGAGCTGCCTACGAGCAGTACTTC.

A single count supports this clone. The CDR3 nucleotides are TGTGCCAGCAGCTTAGGGGACAGGGCACATTCAGAGACCCAGTACTTC. Amino acid sequence: CASSLGDRAHSETQYF. The chain carries TRBV11-2 and TRBJ2-5, with 9 bases aligning to TRBD1. CDR1 is SGHAT, CDR2 FQNNGV, per germline. J lost 4 bases, V lost 1 base, and 7 bases had no gene match. The CDR3 runs to 16 residues.

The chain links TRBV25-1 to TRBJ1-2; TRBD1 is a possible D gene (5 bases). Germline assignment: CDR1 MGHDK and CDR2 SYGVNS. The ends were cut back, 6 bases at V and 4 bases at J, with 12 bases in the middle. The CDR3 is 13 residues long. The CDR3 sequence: CASSRDSSYGYTF. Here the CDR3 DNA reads TGTGCCAGCAGCAGGGATTCGTCCTATGGCTACACCTTC.

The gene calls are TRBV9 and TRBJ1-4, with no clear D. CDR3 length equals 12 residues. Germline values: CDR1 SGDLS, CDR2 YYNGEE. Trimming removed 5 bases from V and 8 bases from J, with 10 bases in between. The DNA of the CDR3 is TGTGCCAGCAGTATCAGAGGGGAAAAACTGTTTTTT. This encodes CASSIRGEKLFF.

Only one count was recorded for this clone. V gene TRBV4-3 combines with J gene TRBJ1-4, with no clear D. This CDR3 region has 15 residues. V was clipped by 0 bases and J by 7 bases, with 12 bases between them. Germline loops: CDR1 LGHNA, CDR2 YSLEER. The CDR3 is CASSQDIGSFEKLFF. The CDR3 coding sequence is TGCGCCAGCAGCCAAGATATAGGGAGCTTTGAAAAACTGTTTTTT.

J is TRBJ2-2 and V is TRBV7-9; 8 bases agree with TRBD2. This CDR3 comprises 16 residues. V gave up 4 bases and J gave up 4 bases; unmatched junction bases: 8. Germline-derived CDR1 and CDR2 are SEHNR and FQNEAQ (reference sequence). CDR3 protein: CASSSTGTSVTGELFF. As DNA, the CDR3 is TGTGCCAGCAGCTCTACCGGGACTAGTGTCACCGGGGAGCTGTTTTTT.

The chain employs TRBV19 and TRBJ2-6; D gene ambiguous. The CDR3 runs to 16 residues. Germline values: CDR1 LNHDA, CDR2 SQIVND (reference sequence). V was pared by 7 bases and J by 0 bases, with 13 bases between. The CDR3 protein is CASTFTRSSGANVLTF. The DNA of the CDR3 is TGTGCCAGTACTTTCACACGGAGCTCTGGGGCCAACGTCCTGACTTTC.

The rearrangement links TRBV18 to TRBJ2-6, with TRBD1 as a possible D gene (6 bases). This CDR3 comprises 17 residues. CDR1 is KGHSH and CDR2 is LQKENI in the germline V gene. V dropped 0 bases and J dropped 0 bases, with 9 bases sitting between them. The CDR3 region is CASSPPGHPSGANVLTF. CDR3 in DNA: TGTGCCAGCTCACCACCGGGACACCCCTCTGGGGCCAACGTCCTGACTTTC.

The chain's CDR3 is CASTGGLGETQYF. The CDR3 bases are TGTGCCAGCACCGGGGGGCTCGGGGAGACCCAGTACTTC. This chain connects TRBV2 to TRBJ2-5, with a tentative D call TRBD2 (7 bases). The V gene's germline CDR1 is SNHLY and CDR2 FYNNEI. V was trimmed by 7 bases and J by 5 bases, leaving 14 bases between them. The length of the CDR3 is 13 residues.

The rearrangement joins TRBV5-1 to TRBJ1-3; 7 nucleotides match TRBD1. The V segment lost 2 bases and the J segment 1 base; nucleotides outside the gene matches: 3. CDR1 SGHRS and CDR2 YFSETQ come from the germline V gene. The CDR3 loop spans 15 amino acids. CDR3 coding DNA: TGCGCCAGCAGCTTCCAGGGGGGTTCTGGAAACACCATATATTTT. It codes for CASSFQGGSGNTIYF.

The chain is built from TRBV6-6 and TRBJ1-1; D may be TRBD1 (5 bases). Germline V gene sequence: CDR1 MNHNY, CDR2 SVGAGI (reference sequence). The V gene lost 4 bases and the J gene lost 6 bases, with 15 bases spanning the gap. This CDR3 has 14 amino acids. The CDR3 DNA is TGTGCCAGCAGTTCGACGAGGACACCGGCTGAAGCTTTCTTT. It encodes CASSSTRTPAEAFF.

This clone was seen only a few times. CDR3: CASSPSGLAGGLAQYF. The CDR3 DNA sequence: TGCGCCAGCAGCCCTTCGGGACTAGCGGGGGGGTTGGCCCAGTACTTC. The chain uses TRBV5-1 and TRBJ2-5; 16 bases are a match to TRBD2. V was pared by 4 bases and J by 9 bases, with 9 bases of the junction left unmatched. In germline, CDR1 is SGHRS, CDR2 YFSETQ. The CDR3 consists of 16 residues.

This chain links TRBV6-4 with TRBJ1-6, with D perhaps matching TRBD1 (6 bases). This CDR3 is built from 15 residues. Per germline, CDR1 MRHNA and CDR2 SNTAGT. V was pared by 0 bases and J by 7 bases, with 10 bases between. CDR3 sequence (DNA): TGTGCCAGCAGTGACTCTTCAGGGGTCAATTCACCCCTCCACTTT. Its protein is CASSDSSGVNSPLHF.

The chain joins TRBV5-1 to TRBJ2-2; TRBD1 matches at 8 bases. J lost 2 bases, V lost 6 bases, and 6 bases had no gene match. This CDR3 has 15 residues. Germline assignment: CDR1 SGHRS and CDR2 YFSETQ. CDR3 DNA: TGCGCCAGCACCGTACAGGGGGGAAACACCGGGGAGCTGTTTTTT. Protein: CASTVQGGNTGELFF.

CDR3 amino acids: CASSRTGFNQPQHF. In nucleotides, the CDR3 is TGTGCCAGCTCCCGGACAGGGTTCAATCAGCCCCAGCATTTT. This chain uses TRBV18 with TRBJ1-5; 8 bases agree with TRBD1. Unmatched junction bases numbered 4, after V lost 6 bases and J lost 3 bases. The germline V gene encodes CDR1 KGHSH and CDR2 LQKENI. The CDR3 runs to 14 residues.

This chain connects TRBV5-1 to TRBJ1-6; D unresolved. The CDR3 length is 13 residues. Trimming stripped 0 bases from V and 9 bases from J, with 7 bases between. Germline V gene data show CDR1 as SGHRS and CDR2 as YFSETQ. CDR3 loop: CASSLEWSSPLHF. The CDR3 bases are TGCGCCAGCAGCTTGGAGTGGAGTTCACCCCTCCACTTT.

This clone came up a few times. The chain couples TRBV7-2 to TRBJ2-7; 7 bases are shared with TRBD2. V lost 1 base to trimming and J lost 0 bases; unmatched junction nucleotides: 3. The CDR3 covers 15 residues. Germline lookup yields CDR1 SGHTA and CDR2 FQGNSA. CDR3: CASSLGSGGSYEQYF. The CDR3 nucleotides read TGTGCCAGCAGCTTAGGTTCGGGAGGCTCCTACGAGCAGTACTTC. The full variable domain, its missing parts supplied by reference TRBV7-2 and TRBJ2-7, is GAGVSQSPSNKVTEKGKDVELRCDPISGHTALYWYRQSLGQGLEFLIYFQGNSAPDKSGLPSDRFSAERTGGSVSTLTIQRTQQEDSAVYLCASSLGSGGSYEQYFGPGTRLTVT.

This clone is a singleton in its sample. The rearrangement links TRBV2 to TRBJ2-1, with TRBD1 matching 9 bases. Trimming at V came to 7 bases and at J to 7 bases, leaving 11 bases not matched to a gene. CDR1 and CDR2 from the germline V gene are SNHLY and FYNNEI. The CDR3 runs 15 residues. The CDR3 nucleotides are TGTGCCAGCAATTCCTTCCCGGGACAGGGAAATGAGCAGTTCTTC. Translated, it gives CASNSFPGQGNEQFF.

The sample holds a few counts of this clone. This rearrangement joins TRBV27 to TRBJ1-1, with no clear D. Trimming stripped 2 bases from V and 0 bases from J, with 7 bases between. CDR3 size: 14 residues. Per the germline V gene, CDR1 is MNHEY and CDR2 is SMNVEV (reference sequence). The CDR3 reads CASSLRTVNTEAFF. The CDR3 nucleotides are TGTGCCAGCAGTTTACGTACAGTGAACACTGAAGCTTTCTTT.

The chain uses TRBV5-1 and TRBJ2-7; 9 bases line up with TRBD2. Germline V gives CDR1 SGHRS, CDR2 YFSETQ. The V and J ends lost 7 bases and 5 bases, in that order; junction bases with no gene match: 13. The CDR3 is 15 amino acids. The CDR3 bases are TGCGCCAGCTGCACCTCGGGCGGGGGGGCGGACGAGCAGTACTTC. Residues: CASCTSGGGADEQYF.